This T cell receptor (beta chain) was found in a study of shared clonotypes between healthy human individuals. The study's findings and limits: Several donors had about 5% of their naive CD4 clonotypes in common. What naive subsets generally showed was a larger estimated richness than memory subsets showed.

As regards this clone: Antigen: not known.

Libraries were prepared by immunoSEQ multiplex PCR; TCRdb keeps only in-frame clonotypes and omits some of them. This table holds over a million clones, around 78% found once. This TCR came from a man aged 18 to 30 in good health. Some clones in this sample may be carry-over from other donors' samples. Sequencing was carried out using memory CD4+ T cells from PBMCs. Specified subset: CD45RA-negative fraction.

The DNA of the CDR3 is TGTGCCAGCAGCTTAGCGGCGGGGAGGAGAGATACGCAGTATTTT. This codes for CASSLAAGRRDTQYF. The chain couples TRBV11-3 to TRBJ2-3, with a weak D call TRBD2 (6 bases). The V and J ends lost 1 base and 5 bases respectively, with 13 bases between them. This CDR3 has 15 residues. CDR1 and CDR2 from the germline V gene are SGHNT and YENEEA.